This TCR beta chain originates from a study of T cells after yellow fever vaccination. This clonotype has a handful of counts. Its cognate antigen is unknown. TCRdb recomputed calls from the 5' RACE reads with MiXCR, one row per CDR3 protein. The sample lists 450,000 to 600,000 distinct CDR3 sequences; less than 15% were seen once. The study's findings and limits: The booster saw the reappearance of most primary-vaccination clones (nearly 98% CD4, 80% to 90% CD8).

The CDR3 length is 15 residues. The V gene lost 2 bases and the J gene lost 0 bases, with 8 bases spanning the gap. The clonotype was recovered from a man aged 25-45 years who received the YFV17D yellow fever vaccine. The chain joins TRBV12-3 or TRBV12-4 to TRBJ1-5, with D hard to call. The specimen was PBMCs, collected on the day of the yellow fever booster vaccination. CDR3 protein: CASSLTTASNQPQHF. The CDR3, as DNA: TGTGCCAGCAGTTTAACAACAGCTAGCAATCAGCCCCAGCATTTT.